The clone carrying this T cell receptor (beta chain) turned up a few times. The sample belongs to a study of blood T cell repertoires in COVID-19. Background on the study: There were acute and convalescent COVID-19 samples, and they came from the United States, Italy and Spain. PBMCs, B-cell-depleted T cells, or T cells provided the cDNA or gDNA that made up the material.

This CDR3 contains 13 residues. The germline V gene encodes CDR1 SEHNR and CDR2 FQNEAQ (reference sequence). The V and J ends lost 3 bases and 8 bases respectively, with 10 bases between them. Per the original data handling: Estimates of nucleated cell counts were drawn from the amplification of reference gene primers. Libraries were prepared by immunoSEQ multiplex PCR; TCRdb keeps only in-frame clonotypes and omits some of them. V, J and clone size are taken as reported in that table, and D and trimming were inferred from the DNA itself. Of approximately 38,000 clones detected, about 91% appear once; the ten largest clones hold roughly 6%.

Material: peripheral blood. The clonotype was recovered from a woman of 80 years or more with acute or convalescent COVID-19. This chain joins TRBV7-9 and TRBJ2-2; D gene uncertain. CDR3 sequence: CASSFQVNGELFF. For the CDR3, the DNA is TGTGCCAGCAGCTTCCAGGTCAATGGGGAGCTGTTTTTT.